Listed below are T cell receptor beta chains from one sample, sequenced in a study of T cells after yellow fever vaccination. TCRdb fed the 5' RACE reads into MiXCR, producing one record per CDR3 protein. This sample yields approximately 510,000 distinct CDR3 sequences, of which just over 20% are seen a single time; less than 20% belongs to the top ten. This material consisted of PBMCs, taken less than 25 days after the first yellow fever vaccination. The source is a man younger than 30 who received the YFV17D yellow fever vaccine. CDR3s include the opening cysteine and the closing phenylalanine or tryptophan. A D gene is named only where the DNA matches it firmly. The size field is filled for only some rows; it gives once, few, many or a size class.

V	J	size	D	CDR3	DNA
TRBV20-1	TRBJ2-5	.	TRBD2	CSARDDLGAKSGGPGETQYF	TGCAGTGCTAGAGATGATCTTGGGGCTAAGAGCGGGGGACCTGGTGAGACCCAGTACTTC
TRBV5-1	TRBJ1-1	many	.	CASSSGRSTEAFF	TGCGCCAGCAGCTCGGGCAGGAGCACTGAAGCTTTCTTT
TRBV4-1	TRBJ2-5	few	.	CASSQEHGGQETQYF	TGCGCCAGCAGCCAAGAGCATGGGGGCCAAGAGACCCAGTACTTC
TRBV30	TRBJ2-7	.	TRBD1	CAWSLGTATYEQYF	TGTGCCTGGAGTCTAGGGACAGCCACCTACGAGCAGTACTTC
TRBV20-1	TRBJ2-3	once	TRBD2	CSARRGATSGEYF	TGCAGTGCTAGAAGGGGGGCGACTAGCGGGGAGTATTTT
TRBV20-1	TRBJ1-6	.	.	CSAGSSYNSPLHF	TGCAGTGCTGGATCGTCCTATAATTCACCCCTCCACTTT
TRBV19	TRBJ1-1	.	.	CASKSLRGNTEAFF	TGTGCCAGTAAGTCGTTACGGGGGAACACTGAAGCTTTCTTT
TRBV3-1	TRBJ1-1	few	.	CASSQVTQSTEAFF	TGTGCCAGCAGCCAAGTAACGCAGAGCACTGAAGCTTTCTTT
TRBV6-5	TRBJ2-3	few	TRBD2	CASSYTSGGAASVSDTQYF	TGTGCCAGCAGTTACACTAGCGGGGGGGCCGCATCTGTAAGCGATACGCAGTATTTT
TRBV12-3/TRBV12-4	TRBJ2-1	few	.	CASSQGVRYNEQFF	TGTGCCAGCAGTCAGGGTGTCCGATACAATGAGCAGTTCTTC
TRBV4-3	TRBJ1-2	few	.	CASSQDRPGLDSIYGYTF	TGCGCCAGCAGCCAAGATCGCCCGGGCCTTGACAGTATCTATGGCTACACCTTC
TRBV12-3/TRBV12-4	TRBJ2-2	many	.	CASSLAEGTGELFF	TGTGCCAGCAGTTTAGCCGAGGGGACCGGGGAGCTGTTTTTT
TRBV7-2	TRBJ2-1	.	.	CASSFTARGRNEQFF	TGTGCCAGCAGCTTTACAGCGCGAGGGCGCAATGAGCAGTTCTTC
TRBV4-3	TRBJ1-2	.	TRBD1	CASSDNPGQGAGYTF	TGCGCCAGCAGTGATAACCCGGGACAGGGGGCTGGCTACACCTTC
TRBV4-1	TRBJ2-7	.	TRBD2	CASSREASGTYEQYF	TGCGCCAGCAGCCGGGAGGCTAGCGGGACCTACGAGCAGTACTTC
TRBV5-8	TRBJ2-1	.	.	CASRSNRDWTNEQFF	TGTGCCAGCAGGTCAAACCGGGACTGGACGAATGAGCAGTTCTTC
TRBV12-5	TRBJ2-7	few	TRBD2	CASGLPSGGWSYEQYF	TGTGCTAGTGGTTTGCCTAGCGGGGGATGGTCCTACGAGCAGTACTTC
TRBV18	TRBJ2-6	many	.	CASSPRGLTDGANVLTF	TGTGCCAGCTCACCAAGGGGCTTAACGGATGGGGCCAACGTCCTGACTTTC
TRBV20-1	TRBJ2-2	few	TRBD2	CSARALAGGLGELFF	TGCAGTGCTAGAGCCCTAGCGGGGGGGCTCGGGGAGCTGTTTTTT
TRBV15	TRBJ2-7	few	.	CATSPRGNDEQYF	TGTGCCACCAGTCCCCGGGGGAATGACGAGCAGTACTTC
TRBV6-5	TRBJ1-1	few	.	CASSYSSWGGTEAFF	TGTGCCAGCAGTTACTCGAGCTGGGGCGGGACTGAAGCTTTCTTT
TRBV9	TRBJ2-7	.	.	CASSVDISSSYEQYF	TGCGCCAGCAGCGTAGATATCAGCAGCTCCTACGAGCAGTACTTC